This T cell receptor beta chain is from a study of shared T cell receptors in the human thymus. The method was immunoSEQ multiplex PCR; TCRdb's version includes in-frame clones alone and lacks a portion of them. The sample has about 660,000 clones; roughly 90% are singletons. The same data also went into a second study, on human thymus T cells. That report notes: Donation came from healthy Finnish infants having corrective surgery for congenital heart defects. Resections removed during corrective heart surgery provided the thymus tissue used. There were highly overlapping thymic repertoires among unrelated individuals, as related research reported.

This clonotype originated in a boy in the first two years of life with a congenital heart defect. The sample taken for sequencing was thymocytes.

The CDR3 here is CAWSYRDWNNSPLHF. CDR3 in DNA: TGTGCCTGGAGTTACCGGGACTGGAATAATTCACCCCTCCACTTT. This chain connects TRBV30 to TRBJ1-6, with a possible D match to TRBD1 (5 bases). The germline gives CDR1 GTSNPN, CDR2 SVGIG (reference sequence). The CDR3 has 15 amino acids. Trimming stripped 2 bases from V and 5 bases from J, with 13 bases between.